This record covers a single T cell receptor (beta chain). What it recognizes is unknown. The assay was immunoSEQ multiplex PCR, and TCRdb's table has in-frame clones only and misses some. The top ten hold 1.1% of the sample, which has approximately 82,000 clones, 90% to 95% seen once. The record originates from a study of graft-versus-host responses after intestinal transplantation. V dropped 4 bases and J dropped 1 base, with 14 bases sitting between them. The CDR3 spans 15 residues. Germline CDR1 reads SGHRS; CDR2 reads YFSETQ. The material was unstimulated CD8+ T cells sorted from spleen or lymph node cells, obtained before transplant. The TCR comes from a human donor who was the organ donor for an intestinal transplant. The chain is built from TRBV5-1 and TRBJ1-1, with D perhaps TRBD1 (5 bases). CDR3 nucleotide sequence: TGCGCCAGCAGCGGGGCCCGGACGGGGAACACTGAAGCTTTCTTT. Translated: CASSGARTGNTEAFF.